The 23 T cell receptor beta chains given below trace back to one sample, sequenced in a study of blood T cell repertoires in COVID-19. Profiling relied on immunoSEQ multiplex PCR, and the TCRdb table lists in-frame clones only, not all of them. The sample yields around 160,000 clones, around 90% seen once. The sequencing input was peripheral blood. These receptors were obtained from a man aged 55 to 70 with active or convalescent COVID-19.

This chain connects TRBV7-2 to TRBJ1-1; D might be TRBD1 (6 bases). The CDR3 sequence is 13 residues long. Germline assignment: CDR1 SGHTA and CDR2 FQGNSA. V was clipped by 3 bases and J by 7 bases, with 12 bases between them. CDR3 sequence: CASSFQGRVEAFF. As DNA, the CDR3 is TGTGCCAGCAGCTTCCAGGGGAGGGTTGAAGCTTTCTTT.

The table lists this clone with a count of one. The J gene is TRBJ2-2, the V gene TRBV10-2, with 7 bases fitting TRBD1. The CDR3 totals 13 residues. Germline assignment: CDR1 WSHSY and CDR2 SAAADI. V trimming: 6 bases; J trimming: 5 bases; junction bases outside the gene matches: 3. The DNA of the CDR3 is TGCGCCAGCAGCAACAGGGGAACCGGGGAGCTGTTTTTT. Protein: CASSNRGTGELFF.

CDR3 coding DNA: TGTGCCAGCAGTGACCCAGGGGGCGCGGGGGAGACCCAGTACTTC. Translation: CASSDPGGAGETQYF. The gene calls are TRBV28 and TRBJ2-5, with TRBD1 matching 8 bases. The CDR3 sequence is 15 residues long. The V gene's germline CDR1 is MDHEN and CDR2 SYDVKM. J gave up 5 bases and V 5 bases, and 10 bases lay outside the gene matches.

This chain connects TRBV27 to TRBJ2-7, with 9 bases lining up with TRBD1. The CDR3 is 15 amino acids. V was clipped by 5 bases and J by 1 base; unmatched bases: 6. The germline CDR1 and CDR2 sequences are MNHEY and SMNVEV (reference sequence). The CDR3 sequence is CASSTGQGRSYEQYF. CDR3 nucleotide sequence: TGTGCCAGCAGTACCGGACAGGGGAGATCCTACGAGCAGTACTTC.

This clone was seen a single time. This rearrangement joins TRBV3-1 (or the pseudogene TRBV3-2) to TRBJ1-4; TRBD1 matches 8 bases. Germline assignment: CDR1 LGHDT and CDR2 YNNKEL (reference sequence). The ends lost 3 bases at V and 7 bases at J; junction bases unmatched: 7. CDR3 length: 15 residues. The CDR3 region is CASSHQQGGGEKLFF. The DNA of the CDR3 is TGTGCCAGCAGCCACCAACAGGGGGGCGGTGAAAAACTGTTTTTT.

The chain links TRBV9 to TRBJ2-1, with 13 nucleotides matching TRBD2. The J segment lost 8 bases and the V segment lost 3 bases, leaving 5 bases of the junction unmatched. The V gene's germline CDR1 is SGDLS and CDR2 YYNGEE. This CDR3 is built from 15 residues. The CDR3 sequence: CASSGGTSGMDEQFF. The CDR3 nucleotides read TGTGCCAGCAGCGGAGGGACTAGCGGGATGGATGAGCAGTTCTTC.

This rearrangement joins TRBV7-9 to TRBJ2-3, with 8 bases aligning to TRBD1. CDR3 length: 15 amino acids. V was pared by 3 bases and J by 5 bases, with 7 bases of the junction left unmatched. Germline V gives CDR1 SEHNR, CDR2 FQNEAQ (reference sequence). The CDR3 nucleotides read TGTGCCAGCAGCTTCCTCGGACAGGGTATAGATACGCAGTATTTT. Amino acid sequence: CASSFLGQGIDTQYF.

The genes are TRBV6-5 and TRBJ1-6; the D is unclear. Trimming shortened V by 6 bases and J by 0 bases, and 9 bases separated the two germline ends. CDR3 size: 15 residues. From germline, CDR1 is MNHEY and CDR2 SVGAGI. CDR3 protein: CASSWASSYNSPLHF. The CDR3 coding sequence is TGTGCCAGCAGCTGGGCCAGCTCCTATAATTCACCCCTCCACTTT.

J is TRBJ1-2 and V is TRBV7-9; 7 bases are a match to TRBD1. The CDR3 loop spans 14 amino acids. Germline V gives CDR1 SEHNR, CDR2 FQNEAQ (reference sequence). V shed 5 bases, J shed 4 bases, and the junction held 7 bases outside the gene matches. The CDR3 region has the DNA TGTGCCAGCAGCCCTGGACAGGTTTTCTATGGCTACACCTTC. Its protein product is CASSPGQVFYGYTF.

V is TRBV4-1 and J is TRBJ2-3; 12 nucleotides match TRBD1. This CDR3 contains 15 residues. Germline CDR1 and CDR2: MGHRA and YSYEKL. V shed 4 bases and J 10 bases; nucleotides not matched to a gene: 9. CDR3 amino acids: CASSPTGTGGNAQYF. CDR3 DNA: TGCGCCAGCAGCCCCACCGGGACAGGGGGCAACGCGCAGTATTTT.

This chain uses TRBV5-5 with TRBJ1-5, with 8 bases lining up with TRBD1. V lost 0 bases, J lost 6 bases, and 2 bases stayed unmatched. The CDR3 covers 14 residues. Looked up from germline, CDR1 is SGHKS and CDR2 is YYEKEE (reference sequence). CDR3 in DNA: TGTGCCAGCAGCTTGGGGACAGGGCCTCAGCCCCAGCATTTT. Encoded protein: CASSLGTGPQPQHF. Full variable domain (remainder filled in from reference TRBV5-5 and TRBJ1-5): DAGVTQSPTHLIKTRGQQVTLRCSPISGHKSVSWYQQVLGQGPQFIFQYYEKEERGRGNFPDRFSARQFPNYSSELNVNALLLGDSALYLCASSLGTGPQPQHFGDGTRLSIL.

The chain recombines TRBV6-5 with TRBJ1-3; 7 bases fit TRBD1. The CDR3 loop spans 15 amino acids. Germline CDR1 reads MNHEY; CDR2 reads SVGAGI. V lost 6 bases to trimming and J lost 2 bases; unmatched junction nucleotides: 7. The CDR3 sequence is CASRLGQEPGNTIYF. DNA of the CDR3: TGTGCCAGCAGACTTGGACAGGAGCCTGGAAACACCATATATTTT.

CDR3 sequence (DNA): TGTGCCAGCAGCCAAGAAGGGAGGGGGGATGAGCAGTTCTTC. It is translated as CASSQEGRGDEQFF. The chain employs TRBV3-1 (or the pseudogene TRBV3-2) and TRBJ2-1; D might be TRBD2 (7 bases). The CDR3 spans 14 residues. Germline V gives CDR1 LGHDT, CDR2 YNNKEL (reference sequence). V was shortened by 0 bases and J by 8 bases, with 11 bases between the two germline ends.

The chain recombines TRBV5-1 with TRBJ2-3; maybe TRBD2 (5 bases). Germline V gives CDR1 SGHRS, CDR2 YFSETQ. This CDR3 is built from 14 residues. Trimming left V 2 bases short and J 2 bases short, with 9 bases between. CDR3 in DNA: TGCGCCAGCAGCTTTGGACTCAACACAGATACGCAGTATTTT. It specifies CASSFGLNTDTQYF.

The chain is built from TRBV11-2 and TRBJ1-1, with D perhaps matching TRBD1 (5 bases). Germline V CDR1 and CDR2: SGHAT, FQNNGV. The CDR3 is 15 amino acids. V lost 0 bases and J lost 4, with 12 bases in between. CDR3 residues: CASSLDVGGSTEAFF. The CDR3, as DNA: TGTGCCAGCAGCTTAGATGTCGGGGGGAGCACTGAAGCTTTCTTT.

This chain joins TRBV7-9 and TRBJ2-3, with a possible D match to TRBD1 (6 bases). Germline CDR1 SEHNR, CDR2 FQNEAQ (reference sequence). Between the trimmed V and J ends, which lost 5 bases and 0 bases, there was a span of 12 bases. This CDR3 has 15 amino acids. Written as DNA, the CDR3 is TGTGCCAGCAGCCGCAACAGGGCTAGCACAGATACGCAGTATTTT. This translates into CASSRNRASTDTQYF.

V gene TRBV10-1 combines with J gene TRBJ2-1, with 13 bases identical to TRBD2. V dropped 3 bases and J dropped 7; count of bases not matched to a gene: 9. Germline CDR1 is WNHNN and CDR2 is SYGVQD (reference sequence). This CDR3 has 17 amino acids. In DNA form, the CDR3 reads TGCGCCAGCAGTGACGGACTAGCGGGAGCCCTTGGGAATGAGCAGTTCTTC. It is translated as CASSDGLAGALGNEQFF.

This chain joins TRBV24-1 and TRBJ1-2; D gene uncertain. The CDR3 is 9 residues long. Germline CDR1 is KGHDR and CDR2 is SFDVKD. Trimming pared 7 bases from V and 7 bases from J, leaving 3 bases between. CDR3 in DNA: TGTGCCACCAGACTTGGCTACACCTTC. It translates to CATRLGYTF.

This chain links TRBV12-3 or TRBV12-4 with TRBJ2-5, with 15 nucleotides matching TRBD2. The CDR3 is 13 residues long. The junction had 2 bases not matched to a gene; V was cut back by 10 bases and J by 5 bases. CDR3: CATGTSGRETQYF. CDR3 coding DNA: TGTGCCACAGGGACTAGCGGGAGGGAGACCCAGTACTTC.

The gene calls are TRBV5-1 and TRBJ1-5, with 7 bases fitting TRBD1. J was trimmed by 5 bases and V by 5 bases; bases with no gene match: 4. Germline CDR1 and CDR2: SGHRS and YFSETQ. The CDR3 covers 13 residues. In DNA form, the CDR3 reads TGCGCCAGCAGTGCGGACAGGCATCAGCCCCAGCATTTT. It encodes CASSADRHQPQHF.

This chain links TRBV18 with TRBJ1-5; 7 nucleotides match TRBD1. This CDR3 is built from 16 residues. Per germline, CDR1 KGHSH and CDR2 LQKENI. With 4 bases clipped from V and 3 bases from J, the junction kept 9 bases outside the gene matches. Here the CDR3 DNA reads TGTGCCAGCTCACTCGCCGGACAGGCGAACAATCAGCCCCAGCATTTT. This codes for CASSLAGQANNQPQHF.

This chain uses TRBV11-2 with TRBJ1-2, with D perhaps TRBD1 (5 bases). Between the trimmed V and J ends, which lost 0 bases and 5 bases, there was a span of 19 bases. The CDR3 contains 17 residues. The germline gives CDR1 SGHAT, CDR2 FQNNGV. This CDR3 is CASSLDSQAYLRYGYTF. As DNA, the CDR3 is TGTGCCAGCAGCTTAGATTCACAGGCCTATCTTCGGTATGGCTACACCTTC. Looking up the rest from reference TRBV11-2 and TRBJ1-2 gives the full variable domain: EAGVAQSPRYKIIEKRQSVAFWCNPISGHATLYWYQQILGQGPKLLIQFQNNGVVDDSQLPKDRFSAERLKGVDSTLKIQPAKLEDSAVYLCASSLDSQAYLRYGYTFGSGTRLTVV.

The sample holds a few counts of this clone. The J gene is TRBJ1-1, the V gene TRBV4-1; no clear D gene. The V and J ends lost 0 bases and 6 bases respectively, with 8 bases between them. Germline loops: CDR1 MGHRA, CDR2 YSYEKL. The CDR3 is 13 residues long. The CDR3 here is CASSQDSSSEAFF. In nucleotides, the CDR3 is TGCGCCAGCAGCCAAGACTCCTCCTCTGAAGCTTTCTTT.